The present entry profiles one T cell receptor beta chain with its context. Germline V gene sequence: CDR1 SGHRS, CDR2 YFSETQ. With 1 base removed from V and 2 bases from J, the gap between germline ends came to 9 bases. The CDR3 consists of 14 residues. Authors' analysis steps: Nucleated cell number was recorded as an estimate derived from reference gene primer amplification. Assay used: immunoSEQ multiplex PCR; TCRdb lists only in-frame clones, some missing. That table gives V, J and clone size, and the DNA gave D and trimming. The sample includes about 39,000 clones, approximately 96% seen only once; the top ten take under 5%. This record comes from a study of blood T cell repertoires in COVID-19. Study at large: COVID-19 samples, acute and convalescent, were from the United States, Italy and Spain. PBMCs, B-cell-depleted T cells, or T cells provided the cDNA or gDNA that made up the material.

V is TRBV5-1 and J is TRBJ2-5, with a tentative D call TRBD2 (6 bases). Sequenced: peripheral blood. The sequence was obtained from a human donor with active COVID-19. The donor label of this sample is uncertain. CDR3 DNA sequence: TGCGCCAGCAGCTTGTCCGCGGGGCAAGAGACCCAGTACTTC. Amino acid sequence: CASSLSAGQETQYF.